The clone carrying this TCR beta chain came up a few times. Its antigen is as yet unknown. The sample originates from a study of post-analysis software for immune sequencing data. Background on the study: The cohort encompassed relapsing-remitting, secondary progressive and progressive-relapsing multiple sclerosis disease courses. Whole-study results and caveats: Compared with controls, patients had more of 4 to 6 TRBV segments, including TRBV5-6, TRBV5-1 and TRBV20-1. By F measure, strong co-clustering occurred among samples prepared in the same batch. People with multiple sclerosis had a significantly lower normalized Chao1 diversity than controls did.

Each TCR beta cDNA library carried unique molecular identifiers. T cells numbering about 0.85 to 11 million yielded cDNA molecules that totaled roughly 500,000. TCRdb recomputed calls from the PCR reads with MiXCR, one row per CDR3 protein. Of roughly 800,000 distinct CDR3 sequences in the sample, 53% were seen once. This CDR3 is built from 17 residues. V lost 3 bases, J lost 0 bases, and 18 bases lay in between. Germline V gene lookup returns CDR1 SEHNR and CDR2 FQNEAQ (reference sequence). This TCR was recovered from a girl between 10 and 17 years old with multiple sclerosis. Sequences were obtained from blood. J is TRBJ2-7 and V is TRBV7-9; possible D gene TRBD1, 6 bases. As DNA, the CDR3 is TGTGCCAGCAGCTTCCCCCGAGGGCGACAGGCCTCCTACGAGCAGTACTTC. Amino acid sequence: CASSFPRGRQASYEQYF.